A single T cell receptor beta chain is shown here with its context. Antigen: not known. This specimen belongs to a study of OX40 agonist ivuxolimab in advanced cancers. Background on the study: Every 2 weeks, ivuxolimab was infused into the patients intravenously at between 0.01 and 10 mg/kg. Study results and caveats: CD4+ T cells averaged fewer expanded clones than CD8+ T cells.

The J segment lost 4 bases and the V segment lost 1 base, leaving 5 bases of the junction unmatched. Germline V gene data show CDR1 as MNHEY and CDR2 as SVGAGI. The CDR3 runs 15 residues. Measured with immunoSEQ multiplex PCR; TCRdb has only the in-frame clones, and not every one. The sample has about 64,000 clones, approximately 80% seen once; the top ten hold 5%. The TCR originated in an adult with an advanced solid tumor such as melanoma, head and neck, liver or kidney cancer. V is TRBV6-5 and J is TRBJ2-7, with 9 positions matching TRBD1. The material sequenced was CD4+ or CD8+ T cells sorted from blood, taken in a trial of the OX40 agonist ivuxolimab. The CDR3 spells CASSYYGTGQYEQYF. The CDR3 nucleotides read TGTGCCAGCAGTTACTACGGGACAGGGCAATACGAGCAGTACTTC.